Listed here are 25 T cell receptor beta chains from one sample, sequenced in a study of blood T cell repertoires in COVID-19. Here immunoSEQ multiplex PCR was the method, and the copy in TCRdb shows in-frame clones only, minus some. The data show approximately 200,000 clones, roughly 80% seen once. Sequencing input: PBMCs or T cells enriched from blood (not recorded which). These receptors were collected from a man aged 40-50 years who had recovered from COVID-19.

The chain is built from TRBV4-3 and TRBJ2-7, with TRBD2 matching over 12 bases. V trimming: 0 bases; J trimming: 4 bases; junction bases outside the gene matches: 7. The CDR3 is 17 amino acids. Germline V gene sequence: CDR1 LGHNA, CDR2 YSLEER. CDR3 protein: CASSQEVTSGSFYEQYF. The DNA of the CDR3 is TGCGCCAGCAGCCAAGAGGTGACTAGCGGGAGTTTTTACGAGCAGTACTTC.

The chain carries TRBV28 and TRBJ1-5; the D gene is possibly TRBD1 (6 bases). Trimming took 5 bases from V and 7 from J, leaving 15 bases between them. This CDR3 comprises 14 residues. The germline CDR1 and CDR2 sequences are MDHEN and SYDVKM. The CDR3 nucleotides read TGTGCCAGCAGTATGCACAGGGTCGGACAGCCCCAGCATTTT. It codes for CASSMHRVGQPQHF.

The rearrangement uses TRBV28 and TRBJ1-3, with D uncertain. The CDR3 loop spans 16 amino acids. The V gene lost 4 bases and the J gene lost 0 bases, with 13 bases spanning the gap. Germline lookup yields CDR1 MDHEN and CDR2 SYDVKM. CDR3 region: CASSSPREYSGNTIYF. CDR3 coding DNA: TGTGCCAGCAGTTCCCCGAGGGAGTACTCTGGAAACACCATATATTTT.

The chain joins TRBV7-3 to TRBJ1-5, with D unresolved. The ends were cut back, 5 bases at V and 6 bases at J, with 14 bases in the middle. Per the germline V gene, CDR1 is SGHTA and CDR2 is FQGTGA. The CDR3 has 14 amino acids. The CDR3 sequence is CASSRPGEGQPQHF. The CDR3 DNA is TGTGCCAGCAGCCGCCCCGGGGAGGGTCAGCCCCAGCATTTT.

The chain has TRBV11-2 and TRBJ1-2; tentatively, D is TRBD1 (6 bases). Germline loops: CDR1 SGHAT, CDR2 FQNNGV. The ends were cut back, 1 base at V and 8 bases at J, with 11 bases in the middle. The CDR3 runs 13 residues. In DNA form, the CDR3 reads TGTGCCAGCAGCTTAGCCCTACAGGGAGGCTACACCTTC. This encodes CASSLALQGGYTF.

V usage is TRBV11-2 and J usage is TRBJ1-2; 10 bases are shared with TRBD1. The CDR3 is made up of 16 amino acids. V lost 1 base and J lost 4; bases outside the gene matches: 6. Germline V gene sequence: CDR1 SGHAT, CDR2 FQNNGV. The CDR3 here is CASSLAPRQGAYGYTF. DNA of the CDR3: TGTGCCAGCAGCTTAGCTCCCCGACAGGGGGCCTATGGCTACACCTTC.

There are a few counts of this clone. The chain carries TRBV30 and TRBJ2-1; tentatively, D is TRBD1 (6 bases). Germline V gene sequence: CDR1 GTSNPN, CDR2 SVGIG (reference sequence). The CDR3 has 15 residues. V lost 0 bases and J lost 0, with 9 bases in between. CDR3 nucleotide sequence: TGTGCCTGGAGTGTGGGGGACAACTCCTACAATGAGCAGTTCTTC. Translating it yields CAWSVGDNSYNEQFF.

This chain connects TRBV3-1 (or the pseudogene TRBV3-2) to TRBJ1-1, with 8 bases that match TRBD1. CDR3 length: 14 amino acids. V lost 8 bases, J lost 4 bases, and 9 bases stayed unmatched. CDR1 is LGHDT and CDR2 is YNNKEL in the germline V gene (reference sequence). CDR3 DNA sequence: TGTGCCAGCTCGTCAGGGGGCGCGGGCACTGAAGCTTTCTTT. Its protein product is CASSSGGAGTEAFF.

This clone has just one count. CDR3 protein: CASSWDRGVRNTEAFF. Here the CDR3 DNA reads TGTGCCAGCAGTTGGGACAGGGGTGTAAGGAACACTGAAGCTTTCTTT. This sequence joins TRBV6-2 or TRBV6-3 and TRBJ1-1; 10 positions match TRBD1. This CDR3 contains 16 residues. Germline V gene lookup returns CDR1 MNHEY and CDR2 SVGEGT. J was trimmed by 1 base and V by 4 bases; bases with no gene match: 6.

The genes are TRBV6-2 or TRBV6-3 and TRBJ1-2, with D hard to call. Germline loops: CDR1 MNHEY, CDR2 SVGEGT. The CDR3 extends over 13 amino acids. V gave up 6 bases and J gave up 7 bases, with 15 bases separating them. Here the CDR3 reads CASSLGHRTGYTF. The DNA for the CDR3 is TGTGCCAGCAGCCTCGGTCACAGAACTGGCTACACCTTC.

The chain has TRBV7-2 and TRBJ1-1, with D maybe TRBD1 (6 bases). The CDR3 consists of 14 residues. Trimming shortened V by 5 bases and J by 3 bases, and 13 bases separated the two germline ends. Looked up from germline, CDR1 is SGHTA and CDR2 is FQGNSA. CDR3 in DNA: TGTGCCAGCAGCGAGTACAGGGCGGACACTGAAGCTTTCTTT. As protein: CASSEYRADTEAFF.

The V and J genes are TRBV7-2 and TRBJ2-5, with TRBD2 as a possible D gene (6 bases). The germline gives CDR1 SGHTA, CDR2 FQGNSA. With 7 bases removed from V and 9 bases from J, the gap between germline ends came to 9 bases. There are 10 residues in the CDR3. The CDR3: CASKGGAQYF. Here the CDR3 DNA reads TGTGCCAGCAAAGGAGGGGCCCAGTACTTC.

CDR3 nucleotides: TGTGCCATCAGTGAGATGTCAGGGGGTATCGGGGAGCTGTTTTTT. Translation: CAISEMSGGIGELFF. J is TRBJ2-2 and V is TRBV10-3, with 7 bases identical to TRBD1. Unmatched junction bases numbered 7, after V lost 2 bases and J lost 7 bases. The CDR3 extends over 15 amino acids. The germline V gene encodes CDR1 ENHRY and CDR2 SYGVKD.

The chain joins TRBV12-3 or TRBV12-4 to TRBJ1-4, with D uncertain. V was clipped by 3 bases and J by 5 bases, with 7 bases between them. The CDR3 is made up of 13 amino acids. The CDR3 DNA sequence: TGTGCCAGCAGTTTCGGAGGGAATGAAAAACTGTTTTTT. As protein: CASSFGGNEKLFF.

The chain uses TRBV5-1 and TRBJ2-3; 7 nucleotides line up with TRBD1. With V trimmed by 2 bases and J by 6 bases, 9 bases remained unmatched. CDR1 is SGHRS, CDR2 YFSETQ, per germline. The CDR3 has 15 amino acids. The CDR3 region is CASSLQGPTGDTQYF. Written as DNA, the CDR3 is TGCGCCAGCAGCTTACAGGGGCCAACGGGGGATACGCAGTATTTT.

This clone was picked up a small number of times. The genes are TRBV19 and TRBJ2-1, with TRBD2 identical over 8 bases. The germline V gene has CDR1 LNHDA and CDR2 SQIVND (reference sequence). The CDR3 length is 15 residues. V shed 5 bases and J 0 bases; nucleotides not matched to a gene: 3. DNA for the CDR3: TGTGCCAGTAGTTTAAGCGGGAGCTCCTACAATGAGCAGTTCTTC. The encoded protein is CASSLSGSSYNEQFF.

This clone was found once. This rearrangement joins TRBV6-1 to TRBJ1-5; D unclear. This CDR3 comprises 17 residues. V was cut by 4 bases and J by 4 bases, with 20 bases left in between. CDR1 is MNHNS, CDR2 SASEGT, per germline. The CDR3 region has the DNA TGTGCCAGCAGTGCAGTGCGGTTCAGTGCCGGGAATCAGCCCCAGCATTTT. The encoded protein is CASSAVRFSAGNQPQHF.

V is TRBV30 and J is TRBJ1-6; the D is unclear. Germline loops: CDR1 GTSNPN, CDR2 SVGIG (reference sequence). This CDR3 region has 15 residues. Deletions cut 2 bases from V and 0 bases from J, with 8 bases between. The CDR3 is CAWSPKSSYNSPLHF. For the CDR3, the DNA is TGTGCCTGGAGTCCCAAGAGCTCCTATAATTCACCCCTCCACTTT.

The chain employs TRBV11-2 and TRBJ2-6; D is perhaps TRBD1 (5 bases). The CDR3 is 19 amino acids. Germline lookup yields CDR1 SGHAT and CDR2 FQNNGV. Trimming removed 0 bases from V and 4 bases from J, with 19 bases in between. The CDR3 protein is CASSLEWGTSSSGANVLTF. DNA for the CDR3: TGTGCCAGCAGCTTAGAGTGGGGCACGTCTTCCTCCGGGGCCAACGTCCTGACTTTC.

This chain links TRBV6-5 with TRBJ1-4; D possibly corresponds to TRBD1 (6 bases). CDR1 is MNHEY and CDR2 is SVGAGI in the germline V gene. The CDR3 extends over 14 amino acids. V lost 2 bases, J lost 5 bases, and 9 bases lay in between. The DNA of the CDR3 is TGTGCCAGCAGTTACGGGGGCCCCAATGAAAAACTGTTTTTT. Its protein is CASSYGGPNEKLFF.

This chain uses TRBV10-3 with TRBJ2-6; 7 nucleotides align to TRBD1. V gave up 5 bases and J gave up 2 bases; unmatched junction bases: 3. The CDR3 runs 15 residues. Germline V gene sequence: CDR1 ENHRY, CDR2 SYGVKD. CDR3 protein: CAISPQGAGANVLTF. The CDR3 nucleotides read TGTGCCATCAGTCCTCAGGGGGCTGGGGCCAACGTCCTGACTTTC.

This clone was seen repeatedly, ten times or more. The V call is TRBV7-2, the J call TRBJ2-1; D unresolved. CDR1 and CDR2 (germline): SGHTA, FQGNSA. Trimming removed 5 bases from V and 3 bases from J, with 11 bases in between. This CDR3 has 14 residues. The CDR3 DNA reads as TGTGCCAGCAGCCCCGGGTCCAACTACAATGAGCAGTTCTTC. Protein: CASSPGSNYNEQFF.

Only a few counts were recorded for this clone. This CDR3 reads CASSPLAGGRETQYF. As DNA, the CDR3 is TGTGCCAGCAGCCCCCTAGCGGGAGGGCGAGAGACCCAGTACTTC. The chain combines TRBV6-5 with TRBJ2-5, with TRBD2 matching 12 bases. This CDR3 is built from 15 residues. The germline gives CDR1 MNHEY, CDR2 SVGAGI. The V and J ends lost 6 bases and 4 bases, in that order; junction bases with no gene match: 6.

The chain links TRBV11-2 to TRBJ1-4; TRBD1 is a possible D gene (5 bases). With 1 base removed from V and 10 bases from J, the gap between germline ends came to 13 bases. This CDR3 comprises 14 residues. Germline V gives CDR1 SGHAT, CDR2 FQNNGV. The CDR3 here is CASSLGPAGGKLFF. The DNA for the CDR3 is TGTGCCAGCAGCTTAGGACCTGCGGGGGGAAAACTGTTTTTT.

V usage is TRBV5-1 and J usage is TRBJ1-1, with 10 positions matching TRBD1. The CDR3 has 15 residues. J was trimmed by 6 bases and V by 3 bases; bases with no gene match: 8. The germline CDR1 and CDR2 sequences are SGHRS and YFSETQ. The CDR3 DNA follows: TGCGCCAGCAGCTGGGACAGGGGCCGGATTTCTGAAGCTTTCTTT. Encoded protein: CASSWDRGRISEAFF.